This T cell receptor (beta chain) appears in the sequencing data of a study of tumor-infiltrating lymphocytes in primary liver carcinoma. For this clonotype: The germline gene is not matched at one end of the junction; a read error may be the cause.

Total RNA and DNA came together from 20-30 mg of bulk tissue without cell sorting. The CDR3 consists of 13 residues. Germline CDR1 reads MGHDK; CDR2 reads SYGVNS. The researchers produced TCR beta cDNA from 500 ng total RNA with a constant-region primer. Three-round nested multiplex PCR performed with slightly modified ARM-PCR produced the TCR beta libraries. Each of the first two PCR rounds ran approximately 10 cycles with TRBV1-TRBV30 forward and C-beta reverse primers. MiXCR, applied by TCRdb to the multiplex PCR reads, yields one record per CDR3 protein. This sample has approximately 190,000 distinct CDR3 sequences, with roughly 80% found just once.

The J gene is TRBJ1-6, the V gene TRBV25-1; D ambiguous. Sequenced input: tumor tissue from primary liver carcinoma. The clonotype comes from a man aged 35 to 55 with primary liver carcinoma and hepatitis B virus infection. Here the CDR3 reads CASSGFFSSSLHF. In DNA form, the CDR3 reads TGTGCCAGCAGTGGATTCTTTAGTTCATCCCTCCACTTT.